This T cell receptor beta chain was documented in a study of control samples from healthy donors and cancer patients. The protocol was immunoSEQ multiplex PCR, while the TCRdb copy is restricted to in-frame clones and leaves out a portion. Seen here are roughly 70,000 clones, nearly 85% observed once, and the top ten hold under 30%. The receptor was derived from a man aged 45 to 65 in good health. Sequences were obtained from blood.

The CDR3 is CASSPMGSPFSRFF. CDR3 in DNA: TGTGCCAGCAGCCCCATGGGGAGCCCCTTCTCACGGTTCTTC. The chain joins TRBV9 to TRBJ2-1, with D possibly being TRBD2 (5 bases). Germline V gene data show CDR1 as SGDLS and CDR2 as YYNGEE. The CDR3 contains 14 residues. V lost 4 bases and J 15 bases, leaving 23 bases between the germline ends.